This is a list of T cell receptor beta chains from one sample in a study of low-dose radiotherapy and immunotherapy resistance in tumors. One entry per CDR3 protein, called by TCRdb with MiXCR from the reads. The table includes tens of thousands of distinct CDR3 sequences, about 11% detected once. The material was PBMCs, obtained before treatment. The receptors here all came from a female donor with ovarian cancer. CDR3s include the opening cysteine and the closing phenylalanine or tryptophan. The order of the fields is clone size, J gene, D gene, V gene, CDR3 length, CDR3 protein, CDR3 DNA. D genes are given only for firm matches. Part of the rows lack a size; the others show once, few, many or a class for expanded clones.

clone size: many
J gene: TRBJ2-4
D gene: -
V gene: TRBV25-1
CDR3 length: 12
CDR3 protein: CATSGYRNIQYF
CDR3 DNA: TGTGCCACCTCCGGCTACCGGAACATTCAGTACTTC

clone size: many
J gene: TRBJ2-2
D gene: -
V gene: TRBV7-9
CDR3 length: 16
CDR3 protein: CASSSRLGMGTGELFF
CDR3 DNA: TGTGCCAGCAGCTCCAGGCTGGGGATGGGCACCGGGGAGCTGTTTTTT

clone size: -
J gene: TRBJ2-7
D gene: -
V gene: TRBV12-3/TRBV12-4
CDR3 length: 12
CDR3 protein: CASSFPGSRPYF
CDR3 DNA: TGTGCCAGCAGTTTTCCAGGCAGCCGCCCCTACTTC

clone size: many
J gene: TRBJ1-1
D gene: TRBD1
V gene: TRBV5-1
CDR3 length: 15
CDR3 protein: CASSLGGTGGAGAFF
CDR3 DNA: TGCGCCAGCAGCTTGGGAGGGACAGGGGGCGCGGGAGCTTTCTTT

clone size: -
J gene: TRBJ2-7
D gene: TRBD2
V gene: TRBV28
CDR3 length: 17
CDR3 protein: CASSLWGLAGGYNEQYF
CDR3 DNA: TGTGCCAGCAGTTTATGGGGACTAGCGGGAGGGTACAACGAGCAGTACTTC

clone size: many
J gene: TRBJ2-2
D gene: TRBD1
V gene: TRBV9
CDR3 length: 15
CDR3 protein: CASSVGTVNTGELFF
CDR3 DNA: TGTGCCAGCAGCGTCGGGACAGTGAACACCGGGGAGCTGTTTTTT

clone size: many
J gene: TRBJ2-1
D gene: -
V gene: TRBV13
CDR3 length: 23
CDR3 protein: CASSLEPDPGGIRGPSSYNEQFF
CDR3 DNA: TGTGCCAGCAGCTTAGAGCCTGACCCCGGGGGCATCCGGGGGCCTAGCTCCTACAATGAGCAGTTCTTC

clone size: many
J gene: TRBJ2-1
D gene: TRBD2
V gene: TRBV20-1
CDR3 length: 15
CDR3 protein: CSARGLVGSYNEQFF
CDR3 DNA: TGCAGTGCTAGGGGACTAGTTGGCTCCTACAATGAGCAGTTCTTC

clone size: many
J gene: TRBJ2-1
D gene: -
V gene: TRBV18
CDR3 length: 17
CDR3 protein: CASSPTKGATPYNEQFF
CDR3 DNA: TGTGCCAGCTCACCAACTAAAGGAGCGACCCCCTACAATGAGCAGTTCTTC

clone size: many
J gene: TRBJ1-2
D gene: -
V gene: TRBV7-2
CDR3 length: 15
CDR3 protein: CASSLVVTDNYGYTF
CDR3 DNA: TGTGCCAGCAGCTTAGTGGTGACGGATAACTATGGCTACACCTTC

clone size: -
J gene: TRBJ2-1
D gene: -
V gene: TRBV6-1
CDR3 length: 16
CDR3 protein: CASSETFVGPYNEQFF
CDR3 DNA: TGTGCCAGCAGTGAAACGTTTGTGGGTCCTTACAATGAGCAGTTCTTC

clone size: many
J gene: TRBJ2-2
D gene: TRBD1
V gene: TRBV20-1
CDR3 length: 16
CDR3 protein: CSARDVRQGRSGELFF
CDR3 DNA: TGCAGTGCTAGAGATGTGCGACAGGGGCGTTCCGGGGAGCTGTTTTTT

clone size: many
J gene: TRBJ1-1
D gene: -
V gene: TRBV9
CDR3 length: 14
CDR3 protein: CASSGWGGETEAFF
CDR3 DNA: TGTGCCAGCAGCGGATGGGGGGGGGAGACTGAAGCTTTCTTT

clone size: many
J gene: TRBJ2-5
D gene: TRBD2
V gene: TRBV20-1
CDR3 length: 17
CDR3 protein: CSASREVSGGARETQYF
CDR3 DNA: TGCAGTGCTAGTAGGGAGGTCTCCGGGGGGGCCCGGGAGACCCAGTACTTC

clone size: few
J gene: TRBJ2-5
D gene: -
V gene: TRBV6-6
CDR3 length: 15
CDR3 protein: CASSQVSGGRETQYF
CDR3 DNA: TGTGCCAGCAGCCAGGTTTCCGGGGGGCGCGAGACCCAGTACTTC

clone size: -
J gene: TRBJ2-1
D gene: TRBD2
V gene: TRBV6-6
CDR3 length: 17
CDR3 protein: CASSYNRREGLYNEQFF
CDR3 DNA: TGTGCCAGCAGTTATAACCGGCGGGAGGGCCTCTACAATGAGCAGTTCTTC

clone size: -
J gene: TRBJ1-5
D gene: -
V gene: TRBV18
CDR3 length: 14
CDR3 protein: CASSPVPSNQPQHF
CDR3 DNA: TGTGCCAGCTCACCAGTGCCAAGCAATCAGCCCCAGCATTTT

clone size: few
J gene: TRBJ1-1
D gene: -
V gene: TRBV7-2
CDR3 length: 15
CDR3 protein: CASSPGDTQNTEAFF
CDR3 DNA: TGTGCCAGCAGCCCGGGGGACACCCAGAACACTGAAGCTTTCTTT

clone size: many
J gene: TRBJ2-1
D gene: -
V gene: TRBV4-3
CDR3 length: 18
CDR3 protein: CASSQHSSSSASYNEQFF
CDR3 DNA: TGCGCCAGCAGCCAACATTCCTCCTCTAGCGCCTCCTACAATGAGCAGTTCTTC

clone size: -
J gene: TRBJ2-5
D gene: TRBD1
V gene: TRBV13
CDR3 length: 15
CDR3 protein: CASSAGTGLQETQYF
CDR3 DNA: TGTGCCAGCAGCGCTGGGACAGGGCTTCAAGAGACCCAGTACTTC

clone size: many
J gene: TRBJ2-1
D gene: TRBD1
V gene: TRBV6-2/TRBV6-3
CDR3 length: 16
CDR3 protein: CASRRTGRSSYNEQFF
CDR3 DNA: TGTGCCAGCAGGAGGACAGGGAGGAGTTCCTACAATGAGCAGTTCTTC

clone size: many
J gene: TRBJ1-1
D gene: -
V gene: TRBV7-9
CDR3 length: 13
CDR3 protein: CASSAGIKPEAFF
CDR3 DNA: TGTGCCAGCAGCGCCGGGATTAAGCCTGAAGCTTTCTTT

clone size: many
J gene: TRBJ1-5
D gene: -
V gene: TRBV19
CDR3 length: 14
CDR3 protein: CASSIEASGQPQHF
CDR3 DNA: TGTGCCAGTAGTATAGAGGCTTCTGGTCAGCCCCAGCATTTT

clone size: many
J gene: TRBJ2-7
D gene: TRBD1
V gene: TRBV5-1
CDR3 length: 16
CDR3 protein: CASSRSPGQGLYEQYF
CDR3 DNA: TGCGCCAGCAGCCGCTCACCGGGACAGGGGTTATACGAGCAGTACTTC

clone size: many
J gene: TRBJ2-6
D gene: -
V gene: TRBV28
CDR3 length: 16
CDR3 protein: CASSLDLPGGANVLTF
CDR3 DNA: TGTGCCAGCAGTCTCGACCTCCCGGGGGGGGCCAACGTCCTGACTTTC

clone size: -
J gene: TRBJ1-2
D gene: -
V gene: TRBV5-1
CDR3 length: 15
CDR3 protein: CASSFAGTSNYGYTF
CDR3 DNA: TGCGCCAGCAGCTTCGCCGGTACCTCTAACTATGGCTACACCTTC

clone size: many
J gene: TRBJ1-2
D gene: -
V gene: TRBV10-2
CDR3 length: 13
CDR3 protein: CASSEAGVYGYTF
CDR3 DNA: TGCGCCAGCAGTGAAGCAGGAGTCTATGGCTACACCTTC

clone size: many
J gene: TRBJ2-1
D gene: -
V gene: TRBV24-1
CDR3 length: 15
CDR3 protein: CATSDPPGTNNEQFF
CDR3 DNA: TGTGCCACCAGTGATCCCCCCGGGACAAACAATGAGCAGTTCTTC

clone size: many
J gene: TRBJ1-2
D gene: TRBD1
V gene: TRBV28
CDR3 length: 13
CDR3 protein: CASTRDSRYGYTF
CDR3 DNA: TGTGCCAGCACCCGGGACAGCCGCTATGGCTACACCTTC

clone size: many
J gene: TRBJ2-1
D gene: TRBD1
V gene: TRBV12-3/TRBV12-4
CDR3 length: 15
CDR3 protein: CASSYRGLKGNEQFF
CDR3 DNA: TGTGCCAGCAGCTACAGGGGCCTTAAGGGCAATGAGCAGTTCTTC

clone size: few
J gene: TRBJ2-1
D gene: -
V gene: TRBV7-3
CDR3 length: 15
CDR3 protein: CASSLGGARVNEQFF
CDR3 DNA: TGTGCCAGCAGCTTAGGGGGGGCCAGAGTCAATGAGCAGTTCTTC

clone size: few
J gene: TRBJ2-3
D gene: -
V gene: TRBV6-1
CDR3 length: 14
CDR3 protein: CASSVYRDADTQYF
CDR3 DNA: TGTGCCAGCAGTGTATACAGGGATGCAGATACGCAGTATTTT

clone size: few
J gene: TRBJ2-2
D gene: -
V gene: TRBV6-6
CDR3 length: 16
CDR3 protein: CASSPGLTNTGELFFF
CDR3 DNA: -

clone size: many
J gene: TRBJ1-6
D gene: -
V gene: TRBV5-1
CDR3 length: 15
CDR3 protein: CASSLAGVERSPLHF
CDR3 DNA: TGCGCCAGCAGCTTGGCCGGGGTGGAAAGGTCACCCCTCCACTTT

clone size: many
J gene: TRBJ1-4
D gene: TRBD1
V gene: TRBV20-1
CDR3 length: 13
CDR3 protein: CSARTGSNEKLFF
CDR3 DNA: TGCAGTGCTAGGACAGGGAGTAATGAAAAACTGTTTTTT

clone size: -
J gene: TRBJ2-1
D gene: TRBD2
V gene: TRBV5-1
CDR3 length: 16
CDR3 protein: CASSPLAGETYNEQFF
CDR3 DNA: TGCGCCAGCAGCCCATTAGCGGGAGAGACCTACAATGAGCAGTTCTTC

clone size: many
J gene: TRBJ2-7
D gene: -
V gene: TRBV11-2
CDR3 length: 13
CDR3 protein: CASSRTESYEQYF
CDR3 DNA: TGTGCCAGCAGCCGGACAGAGTCCTACGAGCAGTACTTC